This T cell receptor beta chain is drawn from a study of shared clonotypes between healthy human individuals. Sequenced by immunoSEQ multiplex PCR; TCRdb stores in-frame clones only, minus some. Among about 2 million clones listed, approximately 94% were seen once. With respect to this clone: Its antigen is as yet unknown.

CD8 cells regarded as naive lacked CD45RO, were positively chosen for CCR7, and omitted terminally differentiated effector memory CD45RA+ cells. There were no recent acute infections or vaccinations among the donors, who were healthy HIV-negative adults. The V end was cut by 4 bases, the J end by 2 bases, with 6 bases between. This CDR3 has 13 amino acids. The germline gives CDR1 SNHLY, CDR2 FYNNEI. Study outcomes and limitations: Among four donors, roughly 5% of naive CD4 clonotypes were found in common. Compared with clonotypes that all four donors shared, non-shared clonotypes had lower generation probabilities.

The sample was naive CD8+ T cells sorted from blood. The clonotype was recovered from a man younger than 35 in good health. The chain couples TRBV2 to TRBJ2-1; D assignment may be TRBD1 or TRBD2 (5 bases each). The CDR3 bases are TGTGCCAGCAGTGTGGGGGCCTACAATGAGCAGTTCTTC. It specifies CASSVGAYNEQFF.